The following is a TCR beta chain sequence with its context. Under the authors' procedure: By means of reference gene primer amplification, nucleated cell counts were estimated. Using immunoSEQ multiplex PCR, the repertoire was profiled, and TCRdb retains in-frame clones only, with some absent. The V and J calls and clone size were taken over from that table, and D and trimming were inferred from the DNA. The sample shows 53,000 or so clones, 75% to 80% of them seen only once. The data derive from a study of blood T cell repertoires in COVID-19. Study overall: Samples representing acute and convalescent COVID-19 were sourced from the United States, Italy and Spain. PBMCs, B-cell-depleted T cells, or T cells provided the cDNA or gDNA that made up the material.

Germline V lookup: CDR1 SGHTA, CDR2 FQGTGA. Trimming cost V 1 base and J 0 bases; bases outside gene matches: 9. CDR3 length equals 18 residues. The receptor's source is a man between 70 and 80 years old with active or convalescent COVID-19. Input material: peripheral blood. V and J are TRBV7-3 and TRBJ2-3, with 8 positions matching TRBD2. As DNA, the CDR3 is TGTGCCAGCAGCTTAAAAGGATTTAGCGGGGAAAGCACAGATACGCAGTATTTT. Protein: CASSLKGFSGESTDTQYF.